This record concerns one T cell receptor beta chain sequence. Per germline, CDR1 SGHRS and CDR2 YFSETQ. The V gene end was trimmed by 2 bases and the J gene end by 5 bases; junction bases not matched to a gene: 7. The CDR3 loop spans 15 amino acids. This table comes from immunoSEQ multiplex PCR, and its TCRdb copy is limited to in-frame clones, with some not included. In the table there are about 990,000 clones, around 82% of which are singletons. This sample is drawn from a study of shared clonotypes between healthy human individuals. The chain is built from TRBV5-1 and TRBJ2-5; TRBD1 agrees at 9 bases. The clonotype comes from a man between 18 and 29 years old in good health. Some clones in this sample may be carry-over from other donors' samples. Sequencing used memory CD4+ T cells from PBMCs. Specified subset: CD45RA-negative fraction. CDR3 residues: CASSFTGGRGETQYF. In DNA, the CDR3 is TGCGCCAGCAGCTTTACAGGGGGCCGGGGGGAGACCCAGTACTTC.